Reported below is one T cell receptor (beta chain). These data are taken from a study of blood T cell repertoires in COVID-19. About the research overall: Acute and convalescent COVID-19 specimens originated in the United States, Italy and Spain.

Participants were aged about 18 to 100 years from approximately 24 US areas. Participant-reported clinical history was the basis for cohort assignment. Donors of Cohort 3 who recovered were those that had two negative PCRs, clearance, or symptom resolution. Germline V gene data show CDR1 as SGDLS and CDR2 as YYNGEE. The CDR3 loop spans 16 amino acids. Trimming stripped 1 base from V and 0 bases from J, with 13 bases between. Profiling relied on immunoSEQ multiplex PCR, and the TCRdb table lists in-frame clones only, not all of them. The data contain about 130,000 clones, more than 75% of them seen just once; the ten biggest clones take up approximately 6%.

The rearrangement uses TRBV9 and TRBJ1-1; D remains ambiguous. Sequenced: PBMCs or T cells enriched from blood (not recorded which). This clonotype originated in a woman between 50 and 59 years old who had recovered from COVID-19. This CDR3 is CASSVSGGSMNTEAFF. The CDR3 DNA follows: TGTGCCAGCAGCGTATCTGGTGGGAGCATGAACACTGAAGCTTTCTTT.